This TCR beta chain is from a study of CD8+CD57+ T cells in acquired aplastic anemia. Sequencing involved patients with CD8+CD57+ cell expansion previously shown by flow cytometry. This CDR3 contains 11 residues. Looked up from germline, CDR1 is SGHTA and CDR2 is FQGTGA. V lost 6 bases, J lost 4 bases, and 6 bases lay in between. It was genomic DNA that served as the template for profiling TCR beta VDJ and CDR3. TCRdb re-called the reads with MiXCR, one entry per CDR3 protein. The table shows approximately 250,000 distinct CDR3 sequences, with approximately 80% occurring only once. The source material was sorted CD4+, CD8+, or CD8+CD57+ T cells (not recorded which) from PBMCs. The chain joins TRBV7-3 to TRBJ2-5, with D unclear. The receptor's source is a human donor with aplastic anemia. DNA for the CDR3: TGTGCCAGCAGTAACCCAGAGACCCAGTACTTC. It specifies CASSNPETQYF.